This T cell receptor beta chain was recovered during a study of blood T cell repertoires in COVID-19. TCRdb's copy holds only in-frame clones and misses some; the assay was immunoSEQ multiplex PCR. The sample contains approximately 300,000 clones, more than 70% of which appear only once. V was clipped by 3 bases and J by 9 bases, with 12 bases between them. Germline V lookup: CDR1 SGHDN, CDR2 FVKESK. This CDR3 has 13 amino acids. The receptor comes from a woman between 45 and 65 years old with acute or convalescent COVID-19. Sequenced sample: peripheral blood. The V and J genes are TRBV14 and TRBJ2-1; D remains unclear. DNA of the CDR3: TGTGCCAGCAGCCAGGGTAACCGCGGTGAGCAGTTCTTC. Its protein product is CASSQGNRGEQFF.